This T cell receptor (beta chain) was observed in a study of cytomegalovirus exposure and HLA in healthy donors. On the study more broadly: Unique TCRs from HLA-typed donors, approximately 80 million of them, were held in an early data release. Study findings and constraints: DRB1 showed the most TCR associations and HLA-C the fewest in a later analysis, as rates varied by HLA locus. The authors enumerated 164 TCR beta chains as linked to cytomegalovirus.

V shed 3 bases, J shed 5 bases, and the junction held 1 base outside the gene matches. The CDR3 runs 14 residues. Germline V CDR1 and CDR2: SGHRS, YFSETQ. PCR involved 60 Vbeta and 13 Jbeta primers. Data came from immunoSEQ multiplex PCR; TCRdb stores just in-frame clones and leaves some out. The sample records fewer than 250,000 clones, 76% being singletons. Notes on this clone: Its antigen is unidentified.

The sequence derives from a man between 18 and 29 years old in good health and CMV-seronegative. The rearrangement links TRBV5-1 to TRBJ2-1; 11 positions agree with TRBD2. The sample taken for sequencing was PBMCs. CDR3 nucleotide sequence: TGCGCCAGCAGCTCGGGACTAGCGGACAATGAGCAGTTCTTC. Its protein is CASSSGLADNEQFF. Complete variable domain (other parts from reference TRBV5-1 and TRBJ2-1): KAGVTQTPRYLIKTRGQQVTLSCSPISGHRSVSWYQQTPGQGLQFLFEYFSETQRNKGNFPGRFSGRQFSNSRSEMNVSTLELGDSALYLCASSSGLADNEQFFGPGTRLTVL.